A selection of T cell receptor beta chains follows, all from one sample in a study of siplizumab effects on memory and regulatory T cells. Assay used: immunoSEQ multiplex PCR; TCRdb lists only in-frame clones, some missing. The repertoire holds 70,000 to 90,000 clones, roughly 93% seen once, with 5% in the top ten. Sequenced sample: CD8+ T cells sorted from blood. These receptors came from a human donor in good health. Each CDR3 is given with its conserved first and last residue. Fields, in order: CDR3 length, clone size, J gene, D gene, V gene, CDR3 DNA, CDR3 protein. D genes are given only for firm matches. Some rows have no size entry. The others give once, few or many, or a class for an expanded clone.

cdr3_length: 13; clone_size: NA; j_call: TRBJ2-3; d_call: NA; v_call: TRBV4-3; cdr3_nt: TGCGCCAGCAGCCAAGTCCTGGGTAATACGCAGTATTTT; cdr3_aa: CASSQVLGNTQYF
cdr3_length: 13; clone_size: few; j_call: TRBJ1-1; d_call: NA; v_call: TRBV11-2; cdr3_nt: TGTGCCAGCAGCTTCGGTCAGAACACTGAAGCTTTCTTT; cdr3_aa: CASSFGQNTEAFF
cdr3_length: 13; clone_size: NA; j_call: TRBJ2-7; d_call: NA; v_call: TRBV5-4; cdr3_nt: TGTGCCAGCAGCTTGGGGGTTGGGGACGAGCAGTACTTC; cdr3_aa: CASSLGVGDEQYF
cdr3_length: 13; clone_size: few; j_call: TRBJ1-1; d_call: NA; v_call: TRBV5-6; cdr3_nt: TGTGCCAGCAGCTCGGGGGGCGAGACTGAAGCTTTCTTT; cdr3_aa: CASSSGGETEAFF
cdr3_length: 16; clone_size: NA; j_call: TRBJ2-7; d_call: NA; v_call: TRBV27; cdr3_nt: TGTGCCAGCACCCTTGAGGGTCCTCCTCGCTCCTACGAGCAGTACTTC; cdr3_aa: CASTLEGPPRSYEQYF
cdr3_length: 12; clone_size: NA; j_call: TRBJ2-3; d_call: NA; v_call: TRBV7-3; cdr3_nt: TGTGCCAGCGGATGGGGCACAGATACGCAGTATTTT; cdr3_aa: CASGWGTDTQYF
cdr3_length: 18; clone_size: NA; j_call: TRBJ2-6; d_call: NA; v_call: TRBV4-3; cdr3_nt: TGCGCCAGCAGCCAAGATCCCGACTTGCTCTCTGGGGCCAACGTCCTGACTTTC; cdr3_aa: CASSQDPDLLSGANVLTF
cdr3_length: 17; clone_size: NA; j_call: TRBJ1-5; d_call: NA; v_call: TRBV4-3; cdr3_nt: TGCGCCAGCAGCCAAGATCCCGCCGGGACTGGAGATCAGCCCCAGCATTTT; cdr3_aa: CASSQDPAGTGDQPQHF
cdr3_length: 15; clone_size: NA; j_call: TRBJ2-3; d_call: NA; v_call: TRBV4-3; cdr3_nt: TGCGCCAGCAGCCAAGATACGCAGGCTCAAGATACGCAGTATTTT; cdr3_aa: CASSQDTQAQDTQYF
cdr3_length: 15; clone_size: NA; j_call: TRBJ1-3; d_call: TRBD1; v_call: TRBV5-1; cdr3_nt: TGCGCCAGCAGCGCGGGGGACAGCCTTTCGGACACCATATATTTT; cdr3_aa: CASSAGDSLSDTIYF
cdr3_length: 16; clone_size: NA; j_call: TRBJ2-7; d_call: NA; v_call: TRBV9; cdr3_nt: TGTGCCAGCAGCCTAGGCCCCAGTGACACAGGGTACGAGCAGTACTTC; cdr3_aa: CASSLGPSDTGYEQYF
cdr3_length: 13; clone_size: NA; j_call: TRBJ1-2; d_call: NA; v_call: TRBV9; cdr3_nt: TGTGCCAGCGGGGACCCCATTGGGTATGGCTACACCTTC; cdr3_aa: CASGDPIGYGYTF
cdr3_length: 16; clone_size: NA; j_call: TRBJ2-2; d_call: TRBD2; v_call: TRBV10-1; cdr3_nt: TGCGCCAGCACGGATCGGGGGGACCATGGTACCGGGGAGCTGTTTTTT; cdr3_aa: CASTDRGDHGTGELFF
cdr3_length: 14; clone_size: NA; j_call: TRBJ2-2; d_call: NA; v_call: TRBV2; cdr3_nt: TGTGCCAGCGCACGCGGGGAAAACACCGGGGAGCTGTTTTTT; cdr3_aa: CASARGENTGELFF
cdr3_length: 15; clone_size: NA; j_call: TRBJ2-2; d_call: NA; v_call: TRBV19; cdr3_nt: TGTGCCAGTATTCCCGTGAAGGATGAACACCGGGGAGCTGTTTTT; cdr3_aa: CASIPVKDEHRGAVF
cdr3_length: 15; clone_size: NA; j_call: TRBJ2-3; d_call: TRBD2; v_call: TRBV27; cdr3_nt: TGTGCCAGCAGTTTAGTAGCGGGGGGAACAGATACGCAGTATTTT; cdr3_aa: CASSLVAGGTDTQYF
cdr3_length: 14; clone_size: NA; j_call: TRBJ2-2; d_call: NA; v_call: TRBV27; cdr3_nt: TGTGCCAGCGGCCTACAGGTTCTTGGCGGGGAGCTGTTTTTT; cdr3_aa: CASGLQVLGGELFF
cdr3_length: 15; clone_size: NA; j_call: TRBJ1-2; d_call: NA; v_call: TRBV2; cdr3_nt: TGTGCTGAATCCAACCCCCGCGGGAGATTTTTTGGCTACACCTTC; cdr3_aa: CAESNPRGRFFGYTF
cdr3_length: 13; clone_size: once; j_call: TRBJ2-7; d_call: NA; v_call: TRBV27; cdr3_nt: TGTGCCAGCAGTTTTGGGCGGGCTGGCGAGCAGTACTTC; cdr3_aa: CASSFGRAGEQYF
cdr3_length: 16; clone_size: NA; j_call: TRBJ2-1; d_call: TRBD1; v_call: TRBV10-1; cdr3_nt: TGCGCCAGCAGTGTCGTGGACAGGGGGCGCGAAAATGAGCAGTTCTTC; cdr3_aa: CASSVVDRGRENEQFF
cdr3_length: 15; clone_size: NA; j_call: TRBJ2-5; d_call: TRBD2; v_call: TRBV4-1; cdr3_nt: TGCGCCAGCAGCCAGGGGCCCGCGGGGGGAGAGACCCAGTACTTC; cdr3_aa: CASSQGPAGGETQYF
cdr3_length: 15; clone_size: once; j_call: TRBJ2-2; d_call: NA; v_call: TRBV9; cdr3_nt: TGTGCCAGCAGCGTAGAAGCGGGCTACACCGGGGAGCTGTTTTTT; cdr3_aa: CASSVEAGYTGELFF
cdr3_length: 16; clone_size: NA; j_call: TRBJ2-2; d_call: NA; v_call: TRBV11-2; cdr3_nt: TGTGCCAGCAGCTTCCCCACGGGGGGCCACACCGGGGAGCTGTTTTTT; cdr3_aa: CASSFPTGGHTGELFF
cdr3_length: 15; clone_size: NA; j_call: TRBJ2-5; d_call: NA; v_call: TRBV27; cdr3_nt: TGTGCCAGCAGTTCTGGTATTGGGGGCCAAGAGACCCAGTACTTC; cdr3_aa: CASSSGIGGQETQYF
cdr3_length: 18; clone_size: NA; j_call: TRBJ2-2; d_call: NA; v_call: TRBV5-1; cdr3_nt: TGCGCCAGCAGCTCCCACGTTTACCGGACGCCCGGAACCGGGGAGCTGTTTTTT; cdr3_aa: CASSSHVYRTPGTGELFF
cdr3_length: 11; clone_size: NA; j_call: TRBJ1-1; d_call: NA; v_call: TRBV12-5; cdr3_nt: TGTGCTAGTGGTTTGTACACTGAAGCTTTCTTT; cdr3_aa: CASGLYTEAFF
cdr3_length: 15; clone_size: NA; j_call: TRBJ2-7; d_call: TRBD1; v_call: TRBV5-1; cdr3_nt: TGCGCCAGCAGATTAGGGACAGGGGGTTACTACGAGCAGTACTTC; cdr3_aa: CASRLGTGGYYEQYF
cdr3_length: 15; clone_size: NA; j_call: TRBJ2-7; d_call: NA; v_call: TRBV4-3; cdr3_nt: TGCGCCAGCAGCCACCAGGACGGGCAGATCTACGAGCAGTACTTC; cdr3_aa: CASSHQDGQIYEQYF
cdr3_length: 13; clone_size: NA; j_call: TRBJ2-7; d_call: TRBD1; v_call: TRBV29-1; cdr3_nt: TGCAGCGTGACCGGGACAGGTTTCTACGAGCAGTACTTC; cdr3_aa: CSVTGTGFYEQYF
cdr3_length: 16; clone_size: NA; j_call: TRBJ2-3; d_call: NA; v_call: TRBV7-6; cdr3_nt: TGTGCCAGCAGCTTAGTTCCCGCGGACCCCACAGATACGCAGTATTTT; cdr3_aa: CASSLVPADPTDTQYF
cdr3_length: 16; clone_size: NA; j_call: TRBJ2-3; d_call: NA; v_call: TRBV11-2; cdr3_nt: TGTGCCAGCAGCTTATTATGGATGTCTAGCACAGATACGCAGTATTTT; cdr3_aa: CASSLLWMSSTDTQYF
cdr3_length: 15; clone_size: NA; j_call: TRBJ1-4; d_call: NA; v_call: TRBV4-1; cdr3_nt: TGCGCCAGCAGCCAGTTACAGTTGGCTAATGAAAAACTGTTTTTT; cdr3_aa: CASSQLQLANEKLFF
cdr3_length: 13; clone_size: NA; j_call: TRBJ1-2; d_call: TRBD1; v_call: TRBV2; cdr3_nt: TGTGTCCAGCGATACCAGGGGGCCTATGGCTACACCTTC; cdr3_aa: CVQRYQGAYGYTF
cdr3_length: 14; clone_size: NA; j_call: TRBJ2-3; d_call: NA; v_call: TRBV5-4; cdr3_nt: TGTGCCAGCAGCTTGAAGAGTTACCCAGATACGCAGTATTTT; cdr3_aa: CASSLKSYPDTQYF
cdr3_length: 14; clone_size: NA; j_call: TRBJ1-1; d_call: NA; v_call: TRBV6-1; cdr3_nt: TGTGCCAGCAGACCGACCGAGCTGAACACTGAAGCTTTCTTT; cdr3_aa: CASRPTELNTEAFF
cdr3_length: 16; clone_size: NA; j_call: TRBJ2-1; d_call: TRBD1; v_call: TRBV19; cdr3_nt: TGTGCCAGTAGTATTTGGCTACGACAGGGTGGCAATGAGCAGTTCTTC; cdr3_aa: CASSIWLRQGGNEQFF
cdr3_length: 15; clone_size: NA; j_call: TRBJ2-7; d_call: NA; v_call: TRBV6-4; cdr3_nt: TGTGCCAGCAGTGAGCCAGACTGGCAGCCCTACGAGCAGTACTTC; cdr3_aa: CASSEPDWQPYEQYF
cdr3_length: 13; clone_size: NA; j_call: TRBJ2-7; d_call: NA; v_call: TRBV15; cdr3_nt: TGTGCCACCAGCAGTGGGTTAAACTACGAGCAGTACTTC; cdr3_aa: CATSSGLNYEQYF